This T cell receptor (beta chain) was sequenced during a study of CD8 T cells in ankylosing spondylitis (TCRdb year 2017). Turning to the overall study: The study set out to find disease-linked TCR variants by profiling T cell receptor beta repertoires in ankylosing spondylitis patients and healthy donors. In total, the full study cohort was made up of about 110 healthy donors and 25 to 30 ankylosing spondylitis patients. Peripheral blood was sampled, and synovial fluid was additionally collected from ankylosing spondylitis patients.

General study outcomes and caveats: Some TCR beta motif variants had previously been reported in synovial fluid and blood of reactive arthritis patients, which suggested common disease-initiation mechanisms. Significant enrichment of the disease-linked clones was reported in matched synovial fluid samples from ankylosing spondylitis patients. The disease-linked clones showed a CD8+ phenotype and occurred at relatively low frequencies in peripheral blood. Blood from ankylosing spondylitis patients appeared to be characterized by a TCR beta motif composed of eight or nine highly homologous amino acid variants.

CDR1 and CDR2 were assigned from the germline V gene as MGHDK and SYGVNS. V is pruned by 7 bases and J by 5 bases, leaving 12 bases of the junction without a gene match. CDR3 length: 15 amino acids, cysteine to phenylalanine. The entry retains the CDR3 DNA only, 45 bases that are in frame from base 1. Instrument used: Illumina HiSeq 2500. Quantitative 5'-RACE with molecular barcodes was used to prepare TCR beta libraries. On the authors' methods: Disease-linked TCR variants were identified with a new computational method built on a probabilistic model of VDJ rearrangement. TCRdb took the public reads, trimmed them with fastp at Q25, ran MiXCR for clone calling and kept in-frame beta chains. Rows merge per CDR3 protein into single entries with the most common DNA and genes. The V and J calls and clone size are TCRdb's, not the authors'. The sample yields about 540,000 distinct CDR3 sequences; approximately 12% were counted once. The top ten clonotypes cover 6.5% to 7% of the sample.

As concerns this clonotype: What this receptor recognizes is not known. No base quality information exists; no much larger clone differs at one position.

Recombination connected TRBV25-1 to TRBJ2-5; 8 bases in the middle match TRBD2. Sequenced sample: blood, either unsorted or a sorted T cell fraction (not recorded which). The clonotype originates from a male donor with ankylosing spondylitis. The CDR3 region: CASTPPGGDWETQYF. The DNA sequence is TGTGCCAGCACTCCGCCGGGGGGGGACTGGGAGACCCAGTACTTC.